This T cell receptor beta chain is drawn from a study of technical replicates of blood from a few donors. This CDR3 has 13 residues. V gave up 6 bases and J gave up 3 bases, with 8 bases separating them. The germline CDR1 and CDR2 sequences are SNHLY and FYNNEI. Profiled with immunoSEQ multiplex PCR; TCRdb holds only in-frame clones, not every one. The table lists over 50,000 clones, around 87% of them singletons, with roughly 4.8% in the top ten. This clone was seen a few times. Source material: PBMCs. This sequence joins TRBV2 and TRBJ2-2; the D gene is possibly TRBD1 (5 bases). This receptor was obtained from a human donor in good health. Some clones in this sample may be carry-over from other donors' samples. CDR3 in DNA: TGTGCCAGCAGGGACACTTACACCGGGGAGCTGTTTTTT. Translating gives CASRDTYTGELFF.